The present TCR beta chain was sequenced within a study of T cells in Graves' hyperthyroidism and ophthalmopathy. This CDR3 has 18 amino acids. Per germline, CDR1 SGHVS and CDR2 FQNEAQ. J was trimmed by 4 bases and V by 8 bases; bases with no gene match: 21. Amplification of TCR beta CDR3 regions was performed using RNA transcripts as template. When the TCR CDR3 underwent first-round RT-PCR, the HTBI primer set was used. TCRdb redid the calling of the multiplex PCR reads with MiXCR, one entry per CDR3 protein. This sample yields around 660,000 distinct CDR3 sequences, of which 45% are seen a single time; less than 8.5% belongs to the top ten. Uncontrolled infection, other autoimmune disease, pregnancy or lactation excluded patients. In making diagnoses, clinical symptoms, serum thyroxine and TRAb, thyroid ultrasound and orbital computed tomography were all used. General study points: Most expanded thyroid clonotypes above 0.001 also appeared in blood.

This clonotype was observed a handful of times. Its antigen is as yet unknown. The origin of this receptor is an adult man with Graves' disease, either hyperthyroidism or ophthalmopathy (not recorded which). Specimen: peripheral blood or thyroid tissue (not recorded which). The chain is built from TRBV7-8 and TRBJ2-7; 9 nucleotides match TRBD2. The CDR3 here is CASGEGGQFWLAGYEQYF. The CDR3 DNA is TGTGCCAGCGGCGAGGGGGGACAGTTCTGGCTAGCGGGATACGAGCAGTACTTC.